This T cell receptor beta chain is from a study of STAT5B mutations in CD4+ large granular lymphocyte leukemia. Turning to the study itself: Among healthy controls, a particular HLA allele went with more CDR3 'QG' motifs. Study-level findings and limits: Main leukemic clonotypes were patient-specific, but 20% to 25% appeared at low frequency elsewhere. Top patient clones used TRBV06 genes more often: 8/27 versus 2/35 in controls.

Only in-frame clones appear in the TCRdb table, and some are missing; sequencing was by immunoSEQ multiplex PCR. The data contain approximately 28,000 clones, approximately 88% of them singletons. Looked up from germline, CDR1 is SNHLY and CDR2 is FYNNEI. The CDR3 is 13 amino acids. V was cut by 6 bases and J by 5 bases, with 14 bases left in between. This clone was recorded only once. Its antigen is not identified. The chain recombines TRBV2 with TRBJ2-7; a weak D match, TRBD1 (6 bases). The clonotype originates from a human donor in good health. Material: CD4+ T cells from blood buffy coats. In DNA form, the CDR3 reads TGTGCCAGCAGGACACAGGGTTGGAACGAGCAGTACTTC. Protein product: CASRTQGWNEQYF.